The clone carrying this TCR beta chain has just a few counts. Its antigen is currently unknown. The record originates from a study of cytomegalovirus exposure and HLA in healthy donors. Study-level results: Relative to equally common others, HLA-associated TCR beta chains showed greater clonal expansion in a later analysis. Highest at DRB1 and lowest at HLA-C, TCR association rates differed among HLA loci in a later analysis. Most sequenced TCRs were rare (though some public TCRs occurred in many donors).

The CDR3 covers 17 residues. CDR1 is SGDLS, CDR2 YYNGEE, per germline. V lost 1 base and J lost 6; bases outside the gene matches: 10. The study ran its PCR with 60 Vbeta and 13 Jbeta primers. Profiling relied on immunoSEQ multiplex PCR, and the TCRdb table lists in-frame clones only, not all of them. This table holds 180,000 or so clones, roughly 75% found once. Sequencing was carried out using PBMCs. This clonotype was obtained from a woman in her thirties or forties in good health and CMV-seropositive. The genes are TRBV9 and TRBJ2-1, with 10 bases fitting TRBD1. CDR3 loop: CASSVRSVGTGANEQFF. CDR3 nucleotides: TGTGCCAGCAGCGTACGGTCTGTTGGGACAGGGGCCAATGAGCAGTTCTTC.